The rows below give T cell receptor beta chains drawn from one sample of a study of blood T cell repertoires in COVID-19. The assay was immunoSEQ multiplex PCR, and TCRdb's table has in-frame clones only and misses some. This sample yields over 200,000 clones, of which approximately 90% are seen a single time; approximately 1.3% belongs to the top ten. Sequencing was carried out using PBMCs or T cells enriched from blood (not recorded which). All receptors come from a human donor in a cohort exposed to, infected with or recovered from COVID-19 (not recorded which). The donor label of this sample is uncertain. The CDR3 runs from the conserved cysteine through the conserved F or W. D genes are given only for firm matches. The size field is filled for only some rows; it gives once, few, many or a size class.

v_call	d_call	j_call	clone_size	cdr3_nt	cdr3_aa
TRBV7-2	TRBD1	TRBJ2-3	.	TGTGCCAGCAGCCCACAGGGGTTTAGCACAGATACGCAGTATTTT	CASSPQGFSTDTQYF
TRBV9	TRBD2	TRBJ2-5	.	TGTGCCAGCAGCGTTGTTGAGGCGGGGGGGATCCGAGAGACCCAGTACTTC	CASSVVEAGGIRETQYF
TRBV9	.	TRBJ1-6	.	TGTGCCAGCAGCGTAGGGGGCAGTCATAATTCACCCCTCCACTTT	CASSVGGSHNSPLHF
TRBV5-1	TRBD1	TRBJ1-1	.	TGCGCCAGCAGCTTAGTAGGACAGGTGAACACTGAAGCTTTCTTT	CASSLVGQVNTEAFF
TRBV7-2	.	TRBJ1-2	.	TGTGCCAGCAGAAACTCGGGACTCTTCATTAATGGCTACACCTTC	CASRNSGLFINGYTF
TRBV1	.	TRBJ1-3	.	TGCACCAGCAGCCAAGCTCCAGGGAACTCTGGAAACACCATATATTTT	CTSSQAPGNSGNTIYF
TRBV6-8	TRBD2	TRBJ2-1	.	TGTGCCAGCAGAACTTGGGGACTAGCGGGGGGGGTAGATGAGCAGTTCTTC	CASRTWGLAGGVDEQFF
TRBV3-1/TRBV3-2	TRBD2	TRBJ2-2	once	TGTGCCAGCAGCCCAAATACTAGCGGGGGCCCGAACACCGGGGAGCTGTTTTTT	CASSPNTSGGPNTGELFF
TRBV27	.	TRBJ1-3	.	TGTGCCAGCAGTTCCACCGGGATTATCGGAAACACCATATATTTT	CASSSTGIIGNTIYF
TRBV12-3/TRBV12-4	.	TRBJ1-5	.	TGTGCCAGCAGTTTGTATGTCGATCAGCCCCAGCATTTT	CASSLYVDQPQHF